The 21 T cell receptor beta chains listed next were all sequenced from one sample in a study of cytotoxic CD8 clonotypes in ibrutinib-treated CLL. Profiling relied on immunoSEQ multiplex PCR, and the TCRdb table lists in-frame clones only, not all of them. The sample yields about 68,000 clones, around 68% seen once. Sequenced material: PBMCs, taken after 12 months of ibrutinib treatment. The receptors were sampled from a human donor with chronic lymphocytic leukemia.

The rearrangement uses TRBV14 and TRBJ2-7, with D unclear. Trimming left V 3 bases short and J 2 bases short, with 2 bases between. The CDR3 is made up of 11 amino acids. Germline CDR1 and CDR2: SGHDN and FVKESK. CDR3 sequence reads: CASSHTYEQYF. For the CDR3, the DNA is TGTGCCAGCAGCCACACCTACGAGCAGTACTTC.

Comment on this clone: In the same sample, other DNA sequences code for this CDR3. The CDR3 DNA is TGTGCCAGCTCACCCGGACAGGGAAGTAACTATGGCTACACCTTC. Encoded protein: CASSPGQGSNYGYTF. The chain uses TRBV18 and TRBJ1-2; 8 positions agree with TRBD1. J lost 1 base, V lost 3 bases, and 4 bases had no gene match. CDR1 and CDR2 (germline): KGHSH, LQKENI. The CDR3 contains 15 residues.

The rearrangement uses TRBV4-3 and TRBJ2-7; 9 nucleotides match TRBD1. The CDR3 runs to 17 residues. CDR1 is LGHNA, CDR2 YSLEER, per germline. Trimming took 1 base from V and 5 from J; bases not matched to a gene: 12. CDR3 DNA sequence: TGCGCCAGCAGCCAAGGCCCAACCGATACAGGGGGCCACGAGCAGTACTTC. It translates to CASSQGPTDTGGHEQYF.

The chain links TRBV7-6 to TRBJ2-1, with 12 bases identical to TRBD1. Losses at the gene ends were 5 bases for V and 9 bases for J; bases not matched to a gene: 11. The CDR3 is 16 amino acids. Germline loops: CDR1 SGHVS, CDR2 FNYEAQ. The CDR3 protein is CASSLRPGQGAGEQFF. DNA of the CDR3: TGTGCCAGCAGCCTCCGCCCGGGACAGGGGGCGGGTGAGCAGTTCTTC. Based on the CDR3 plus reference TRBV7-6 and TRBJ2-1, the full variable domain is GAGVSQSPRYKVTKRGQDVALRCDPISGHVSLYWYRQALGQGPEFLTYFNYEAQQDKSGLPNDRFSAERPEGSISTLTIQRTEQRDSAMYRCASSLRPGQGAGEQFFGPGTRLTVL.

This clone was seen a single time. This rearrangement joins TRBV18 to TRBJ1-1; D uncertain. The CDR3 is 18 amino acids. The V end was cut by 4 bases, the J end by 1 base, with 22 bases between. Looked up from germline, CDR1 is KGHSH and CDR2 is LQKENI. CDR3 bases: TGTGCCAGCTCACTCCCGAGTGGGAAGGCGCTTGCGAACACTGAAGCTTTCTTT. Its protein is CASSLPSGKALANTEAFF.

This clone was picked up one time. The genes are TRBV11-3 and TRBJ1-1, with D tentatively TRBD1 (5 bases). V lost 4 bases to trimming and J lost 1 base, with 7 bases between them. The CDR3 is 13 residues long. CDR1 is SGHNT, CDR2 YENEEA, per germline. The DNA of the CDR3 is TGTGCCAGCAGCTGGGGGGGGAACACTGAAGCTTTCTTT. It specifies CASSWGGNTEAFF.

The V gene is TRBV5-1, the J gene TRBJ2-3; D gene uncertain. Trimming stripped 4 bases from V and 5 bases from J, with 14 bases between. CDR1 is SGHRS and CDR2 is YFSETQ in the germline V gene. The CDR3 is 14 residues long. CDR3 nucleotides: TGCGCCAGCAGCCCCTCTTCAGGTGGAGATACGCAGTATTTT. It yields the protein CASSPSSGGDTQYF.

The chain recombines TRBV4-1 with TRBJ2-1; 10 bases agree with TRBD1. The CDR3 runs to 17 residues. Per the germline V gene, CDR1 is MGHRA and CDR2 is YSYEKL. V was pared by 1 base and J by 6 bases, with 9 bases of the junction left unmatched. The CDR3 bases are TGCGCCAGCAGCCAAGGGGTCGGGACAGGGGTAATCAATGAGCAGTTCTTC. It is translated as CASSQGVGTGVINEQFF.

The chain has TRBV5-6 and TRBJ1-6; 8 bases map to TRBD1. Germline V gene data show CDR1 as SGHDT and CDR2 as YYEEEE. The CDR3 extends over 15 amino acids. V was pared by 0 bases and J by 9 bases, with 5 bases of the junction left unmatched. The CDR3 here is CASSLEQGGGSPLHF. CDR3 nucleotide sequence: TGTGCCAGCAGCTTGGAACAGGGGGGGGGTTCACCCCTCCACTTT.

The J gene is TRBJ2-1, the V gene TRBV5-1; D uncertain. With 0 bases removed from V and 3 bases from J, the gap between germline ends came to 4 bases. The CDR3 length is 13 residues. Germline V gives CDR1 SGHRS, CDR2 YFSETQ. The CDR3 loop reads CASSLGSYNEQFF. CDR3 coding DNA: TGCGCCAGCAGCTTGGGCAGCTACAATGAGCAGTTCTTC.

J is TRBJ2-2 and V is TRBV6-4, with a weak D call TRBD2 (7 bases). CDR3 size: 16 residues. Germline V lookup: CDR1 MRHNA, CDR2 SNTAGT. V was trimmed by 4 bases and J by 0 bases, leaving 12 bases between them. In DNA form, the CDR3 reads TGTGCCAGCAGTGTTTGGGGGGGCCCGAACACCGGGGAGCTGTTTTTT. It is translated as CASSVWGGPNTGELFF.

This clone was seen a few times. V is TRBV6-6 and J is TRBJ1-2; maybe TRBD1 (5 bases). This CDR3 contains 14 residues. Trimming shortened V by 3 bases and J by 7 bases, and 15 bases separated the two germline ends. The V gene's germline CDR1 is MNHNY and CDR2 SVGAGI (reference sequence). CDR3 amino acids: CASSYYSGSGGYTF. The CDR3 coding sequence is TGTGCCAGCAGTTATTACTCAGGGTCTGGTGGCTACACCTTC.

This chain uses TRBV9 with TRBJ1-6; no clear D. Germline CDR1 SGDLS, CDR2 YYNGEE. Trimming took 2 bases from V and 14 from J, leaving 32 bases between them. The CDR3 loop spans 19 amino acids. In nucleotides, the CDR3 is TGTGCCAGCAGCGTTACCCCCCGGCAGGCGCCAACGGACGGTCGATCCCTCCACTTT. Protein: CASSVTPRQAPTDGRSLHF.

This clone was observed a single time. The chain is built from TRBV14 and TRBJ2-5; D ambiguous. Between the trimmed V and J ends, which lost 5 bases and 5 bases, there was a span of 9 bases. The CDR3 is made up of 12 amino acids. The germline gives CDR1 SGHDN, CDR2 FVKESK. CDR3 protein: CASSRSPETQYF. The CDR3 DNA sequence: TGTGCCAGCAGCAGGTCCCCCGAGACCCAGTACTTC.

This clone was detected only a few times. This rearrangement joins TRBV25-1 to TRBJ1-4; maybe TRBD1 (5 bases). Trimming left V 6 bases short and J 8 bases short, with 13 bases between. Looked up from germline, CDR1 is MGHDK and CDR2 is SYGVNS. This CDR3 contains 13 residues. The CDR3 nucleotides read TGTGCCAGCAGGGGGCTGGTAGAAGAAAAACTGTTTTTT. It codes for CASRGLVEEKLFF.

The chain combines TRBV5-4 with TRBJ2-1; D possibly corresponds to TRBD1 (6 bases). The CDR3 covers 14 residues. V gave up 2 bases and J gave up 12 bases, with 18 bases separating them. Per germline, CDR1 SGHNT and CDR2 YYREEE (reference sequence). The CDR3 sequence is CASSLQGPLGGQFF. CDR3 sequence (DNA): TGTGCCAGCAGCTTACAGGGACCTCTCGGCGGGCAGTTCTTC. Full variable domain (outside the CDR3, taken from reference TRBV5-4 and TRBJ2-1): ETGVTQSPTHLIKTRGQQVTLRCSSQSGHNTVSWYQQALGQGPQFIFQYYREEENGRGNFPPRFSGLQFPNYSSELNVNALELDDSALYLCASSLQGPLGGQFFGPGTRLTVL.

This rearrangement joins TRBV7-9 to TRBJ1-6; D may be TRBD1 (6 bases). Germline CDR1 SEHNR, CDR2 FQNEAQ (reference sequence). The CDR3 is made up of 16 amino acids. The V gene lost 5 bases and the J gene lost 3 bases, with 14 bases spanning the gap. The CDR3 is CASSQGGGLYNSPLHF. Written as DNA, the CDR3 is TGTGCCAGCAGCCAAGGGGGGGGGCTCTATAATTCACCCCTCCACTTT.

This clone was detected a few times. The chain couples TRBV9 to TRBJ2-2, with D possibly matching TRBD2 (6 bases). Germline V gene lookup returns CDR1 SGDLS and CDR2 YYNGEE. Trimming pared 4 bases from V and 6 bases from J, leaving 13 bases between. The CDR3 is made up of 14 amino acids. CDR3 residues: CASSPSVGAGELFF. DNA of the CDR3: TGTGCCAGCAGCCCTAGCGTTGGGGCCGGGGAGCTGTTTTTT. Using reference TRBV9 and TRBJ2-2 for the parts outside the CDR3, the full variable domain is DSGVTQTPKHLITATGQRVTLRCSPRSGDLSVYWYQQSLDQGLQFLIQYYNGEERAKGNILERFSAQQFPDLHSELNLSSLELGDSALYFCASSPSVGAGELFFGEGSRLTVL.

This chain joins TRBV6-5 and TRBJ1-5; D uncertain. Trimming took off 2 bases at V and 5 bases at J, with 10 bases between the two ends. Germline V gives CDR1 MNHEY, CDR2 SVGAGI. The CDR3 is 14 residues long. The CDR3 DNA reads TGTGCCAGCAGTTACATCGCTGGTCATCAGCCCCAGCATTTT. Protein product: CASSYIAGHQPQHF.

About this clone itself: This sample also contains other DNA sequences that code for the same CDR3. This rearrangement joins TRBV7-9 to TRBJ1-2, with unresolved D. This CDR3 spans 11 amino acids. With 1 base removed from V and 7 bases from J, the gap between germline ends came to 4 bases. Germline assignment: CDR1 SEHNR and CDR2 FQNEAQ (reference sequence). The CDR3 loop reads CASSLDLGYTF. In DNA, the CDR3 is TGTGCCAGCAGCTTAGATCTTGGCTACACCTTC.

V usage is TRBV4-2 and J usage is TRBJ1-2; D gene ambiguous. Trimming shortened V by 1 base and J by 0 bases, and 12 bases separated the two germline ends. The CDR3 covers 16 residues. Germline CDR1 is LGHNA and CDR2 is YNFKEQ. The CDR3 spells CASSQGVQVTNYGYTF. The CDR3 region has the DNA TGTGCCAGCAGCCAAGGGGTCCAGGTAACTAACTATGGCTACACCTTC.